Shown below are 7 T cell receptor beta chains from a single sample sequenced in a study of T cells after posttransplantation cyclophosphamide. Assay: immunoSEQ multiplex PCR; the TCRdb copy retains only in-frame clones and omits some. Altogether about 17,000 clones are present, about 82% being singletons, with the ten largest covering roughly 2.8%. Methotrexate plus calcineurin inhibitor accompanied controls' myeloablative marrow transplants; sampling was 1 year later. Sequencing used PBMCs, obtained nearly 450 days after allogeneic stem cell transplant with calcineurin inhibitor and methotrexate. These receptor sequences come from a male patient in his thirties who received an allogeneic stem cell transplant from an unrelated donor, was CMV-positive, and had acute and chronic GVHD. The graft donor may be the source of some T cells.

This chain uses TRBV4-3 with TRBJ2-7, with a weak D call TRBD1 (5 bases). Trimming took off 1 base at V and 2 bases at J, with 12 bases between the two ends. Per the germline V gene, CDR1 is LGHNA and CDR2 is YSLEER. This CDR3 comprises 15 residues. The CDR3 loop is CASSQGQGIPYEQYF. The CDR3 DNA sequence: TGCGCCAGCAGCCAAGGTCAGGGTATACCCTACGAGCAGTACTTC.

The chain uses TRBV7-7 and TRBJ2-2, with TRBD1 identical over 7 bases. The CDR3 runs 14 residues. V shed 1 base and J 5 bases; nucleotides not matched to a gene: 1. Per the germline V gene, CDR1 is SSHAT and CDR2 is FNYEAQ (reference sequence). Here the CDR3 DNA reads TGTGCCAGCAGCTTAGAGACAGGGACCGGGGAGCTGTTTTTT. Protein: CASSLETGTGELFF. The full variable domain, completed using reference TRBV7-7 and TRBJ2-2, is GAGVSQSPRYKVTKRGQDVTLRCDPISSHATLYWYQQALGQGPEFLTYFNYEAQPDKSGLPSDRFSAERPEGSISTLTIQRTEQRDSAMYRCASSLETGTGELFFGEGSRLTVL.

In its sample, this clone was seen a few times. The genes are TRBV2 and TRBJ1-1; 8 bases align to TRBD1. CDR3 length: 12 residues. Trimming cost V 6 bases and J 5 bases; bases outside gene matches: 2. Germline assignment: CDR1 SNHLY and CDR2 FYNNEI. The CDR3 protein is CASRGDRTEAFF. CDR3 in DNA: TGTGCCAGCAGAGGGGACAGGACTGAAGCTTTCTTT.

The genes are TRBV30 and TRBJ2-5; a possible D gene is TRBD1 (6 bases). Germline-derived CDR1 and CDR2 are GTSNPN and SVGIG (reference sequence). This CDR3 has 12 residues. Trimming shortened V by 7 bases and J by 1 base, and 10 bases separated the two germline ends. The CDR3 reads CASGESQETQYF. The CDR3 DNA follows: TGTGCCTCAGGGGAGTCCCAAGAGACCCAGTACTTC.

This chain joins TRBV5-1 and TRBJ2-1; a weak D match, TRBD1 (5 bases). The V gene's germline CDR1 is SGHRS and CDR2 YFSETQ. V dropped 4 bases and J dropped 0 bases, with 17 bases sitting between them. The CDR3 loop spans 17 amino acids. The CDR3 loop is CASSGAFGDGSYNEQFF. CDR3 nucleotide sequence: TGCGCCAGCAGCGGGGCGTTCGGAGACGGCTCCTACAATGAGCAGTTCTTC.

The chain uses TRBV7-2 and TRBJ1-5; 7 bases are shared with TRBD1. Germline V gene data show CDR1 as SGHTA and CDR2 as FQGNSA. J was trimmed by 2 bases and V by 1 base; bases with no gene match: 5. The CDR3 consists of 16 residues. The CDR3 loop reads CASSLDRGMGNQPQHF. The DNA of the CDR3 is TGTGCCAGCAGCTTAGACAGGGGTATGGGCAATCAGCCCCAGCATTTT.

J is TRBJ1-6 and V is TRBV15; D might be TRBD1 (6 bases). From germline, CDR1 is LNHNV and CDR2 YYDKDF (reference sequence). CDR3 size: 16 residues. The CDR3 bases are TGTACCAGAAAAAGGGGGACGGCTGTCTATAATTCACCCCTCCACTTT. It codes for CTRKRGTAVYNSPLHF.